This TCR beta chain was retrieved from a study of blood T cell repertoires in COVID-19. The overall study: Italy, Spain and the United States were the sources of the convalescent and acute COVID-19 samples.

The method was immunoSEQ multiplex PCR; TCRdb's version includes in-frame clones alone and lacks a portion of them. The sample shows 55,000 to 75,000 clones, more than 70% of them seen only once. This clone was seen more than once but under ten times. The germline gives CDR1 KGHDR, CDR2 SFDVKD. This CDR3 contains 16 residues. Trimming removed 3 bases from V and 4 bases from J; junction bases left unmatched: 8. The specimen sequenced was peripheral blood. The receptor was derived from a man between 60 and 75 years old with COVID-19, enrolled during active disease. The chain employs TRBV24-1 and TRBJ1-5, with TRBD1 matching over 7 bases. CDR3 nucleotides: TGTGCCACCAGTGATGCCCAGACAGGGATGAATCAGCCCCAGCATTTT. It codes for CATSDAQTGMNQPQHF.